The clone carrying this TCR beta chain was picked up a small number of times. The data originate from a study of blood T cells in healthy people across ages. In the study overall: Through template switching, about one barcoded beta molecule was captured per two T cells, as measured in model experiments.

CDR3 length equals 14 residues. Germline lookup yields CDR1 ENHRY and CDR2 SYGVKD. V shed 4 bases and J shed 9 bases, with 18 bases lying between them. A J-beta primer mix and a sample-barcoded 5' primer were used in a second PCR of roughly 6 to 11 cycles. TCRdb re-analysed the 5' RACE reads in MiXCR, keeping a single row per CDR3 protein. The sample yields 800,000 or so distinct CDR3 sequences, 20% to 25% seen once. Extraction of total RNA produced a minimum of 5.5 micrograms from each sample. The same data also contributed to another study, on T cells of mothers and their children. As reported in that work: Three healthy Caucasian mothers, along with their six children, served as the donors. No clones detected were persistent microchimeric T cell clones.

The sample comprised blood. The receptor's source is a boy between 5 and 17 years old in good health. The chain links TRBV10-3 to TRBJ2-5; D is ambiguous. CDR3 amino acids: CAISGFAAEAAQYF. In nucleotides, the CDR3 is TGTGCCATCAGTGGTTTCGCGGCGGAAGCAGCCCAGTACTTC.